This T cell receptor (beta chain) was identified in a study of regulatory T cells in long-lasting Graves disease. The CDR3 has 14 residues. The V gene's germline CDR1 is MDHEN and CDR2 SYDVKM. V shed 3 bases and J shed 5 bases, with 13 bases lying between them. This clonotype was seen ten or more times. Arm-PCR with iRepertoire HTBI primers amplified the CDR3 regions for these TCR beta libraries. One entry per CDR3 protein, called by TCRdb with MiXCR from the multiplex PCR reads. The profile shows about 430,000 distinct CDR3 sequences, about 15% of them singletons. Indicated time point: newly diagnosed GD, antithyroid drugs for less than 3 months. Generation of the TCR library employed RNA extracted from PBMCs. The sample also formed part of further work on T cells in Graves' hyperthyroidism and ophthalmopathy.

This receptor was obtained from a woman aged 40 to 50 with Graves disease. This sample comprised peripheral blood mononuclear cells (PBMCs), obtained at new diagnosis, from a patient treated with antithyroid drugs. V usage is TRBV28 and J usage is TRBJ2-5; no definite D call. Here the CDR3 reads CASSLVPRWETQYF. The CDR3 DNA follows: TGTGCCAGCAGTTTGGTTCCGCGTTGGGAGACCCAGTACTTC. Using reference TRBV28 and TRBJ2-5 for the parts outside the CDR3, the full variable domain is DVKVTQSSRYLVKRTGEKVFLECVQDMDHENMFWYRQDPGLGLRLIYFSYDVKMKEKGDIPEGYSVSREKKERFSLILESASTNQTSMYLCASSLVPRWETQYFGPGTRLLVL.